Listed here is a single T cell receptor (beta chain). The antigen is undetermined. Each of the sorted populations had a purity greater than 95%. The study reverse transcribed the entire isolated RNA, so it sequenced expressed TCRB transcripts. Assay used: immunoSEQ multiplex PCR; TCRdb lists only in-frame clones, some missing. The repertoire has about 620,000 clones, about 16% of them found once; the top ten carry about 0.097%. The sample belongs to a study of beta chain features in type 1 diabetes. Germline CDR1 and CDR2: MNHEY and SVGAGI. The J segment lost 5 bases and the V segment lost 7 bases, leaving 9 bases of the junction unmatched. The CDR3 runs 14 residues. Study findings and constraints: Type 1 diabetes patients had VDJ junctions that carried fewer insertions and more deletions. For patients, the naive, central memory and Treg TCRB repertoires appeared more alike than for healthy donors. Although PCR might favor shorter templates, it would do so equally in patients and controls.

The chain is built from TRBV6-5 and TRBJ1-1; 8 bases are a match to TRBD1. The sequence came from a man aged 18 to 30 in good health. The sample taken for sequencing was naive CD4+ T cells from blood. CDR3 in amino acids: CASTLGTGKTEAFF. CDR3 nucleotides: TGTGCCAGCACCCTCGGGACAGGTAAAACTGAAGCTTTCTTT.